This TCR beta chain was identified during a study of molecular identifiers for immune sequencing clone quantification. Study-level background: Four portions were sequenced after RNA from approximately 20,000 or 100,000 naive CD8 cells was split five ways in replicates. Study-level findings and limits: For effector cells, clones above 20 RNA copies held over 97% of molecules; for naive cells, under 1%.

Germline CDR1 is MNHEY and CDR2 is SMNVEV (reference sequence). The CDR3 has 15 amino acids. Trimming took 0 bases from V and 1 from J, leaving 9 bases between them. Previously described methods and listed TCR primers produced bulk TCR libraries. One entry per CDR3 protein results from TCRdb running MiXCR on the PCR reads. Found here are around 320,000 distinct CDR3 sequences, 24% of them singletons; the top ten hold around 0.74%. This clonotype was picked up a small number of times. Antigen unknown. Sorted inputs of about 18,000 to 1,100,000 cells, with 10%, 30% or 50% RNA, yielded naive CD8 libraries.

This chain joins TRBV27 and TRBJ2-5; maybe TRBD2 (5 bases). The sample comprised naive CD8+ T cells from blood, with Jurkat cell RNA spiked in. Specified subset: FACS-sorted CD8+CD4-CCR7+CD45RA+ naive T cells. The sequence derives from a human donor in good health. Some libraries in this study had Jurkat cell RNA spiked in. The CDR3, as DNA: TGTGCCAGCAGTTTATCGGCCGGGATCCAAGAGACCCAGTACTTC. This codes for CASSLSAGIQETQYF.